This TCR beta chain was identified during a study of blood T cells in healthy people across ages. A sample-barcoded 5' primer and a J-beta primer mix were used in a second PCR of about 6 to 11 cycles. TCRdb re-called the 5' RACE reads with MiXCR, one entry per CDR3 protein. The table records 750,000 to 950,000 distinct CDR3 sequences, roughly 25% of them present only once. This CDR3 spans 16 amino acids. Germline-derived CDR1 and CDR2 are MGHRA and YSYEKL. Trimming cost V 2 bases and J 0 bases, with 13 bases left between them. The same specimen was also included in a second study, on T cells of mothers and their children.

The V gene is TRBV4-1, the J gene TRBJ1-1; maybe TRBD1 (5 bases). Sequencing used blood. The sequence derives from a boy younger than 18 in good health. CDR3 coding DNA: TGCGCCAGCAGCCAAATGTCAGGGCCCATGAACACTGAAGCTTTCTTT. It codes for CASSQMSGPMNTEAFF.